The 18 T cell receptor beta chains in this list originate from one sample, sequenced in a study of cytomegalovirus exposure and HLA in healthy donors. Primers: 60 Vbeta forward and 13 Jbeta reverse. Assay used: immunoSEQ multiplex PCR; TCRdb lists only in-frame clones, some missing. The sample has some 110,000 clones, around 75% seen once; the top ten hold approximately 0.9%. The source material was PBMCs. The source of these receptors is a woman aged 25 to 39 in good health and CMV-seronegative.

The chain links TRBV5-1 to TRBJ2-7; TRBD1 aligns across 11 bases. V dropped 0 bases and J dropped 2; count of bases not matched to a gene: 1. The CDR3 is made up of 15 amino acids. CDR1 and CDR2 from the germline V gene are SGHRS and YFSETQ. The CDR3 region is CASSLGTGGAYEQYF. The CDR3 region has the DNA TGCGCCAGCAGCTTGGGGACAGGGGGCGCCTACGAGCAGTACTTC.

The J gene is TRBJ1-1, the V gene TRBV6-5; D unclear. V lost 6 bases and J lost 4, with 6 bases in between. Germline loops: CDR1 MNHEY, CDR2 SVGAGI. The CDR3 is 11 residues long. The CDR3 sequence is CASRQTTEAFF. For the CDR3, the DNA is TGTGCCAGCAGACAGACCACTGAAGCTTTCTTT.

This clone was seen a single time. The chain joins TRBV18 to TRBJ1-1; no firm D call. This CDR3 is built from 13 residues. Germline CDR1 and CDR2: KGHSH and LQKENI. Trimming left V 3 bases short and J 2 bases short, with 7 bases between. The CDR3 sequence: CASSPTLNTEAFF. CDR3 DNA: TGTGCCAGCTCACCTACACTAAACACTGAAGCTTTCTTT.

This clone was recorded once. DNA for the CDR3: TGTGCCACCAGCAGAGTCACAGGGGGGTATGGCTACACCTTC. It specifies CATSRVTGGYGYTF. The rearrangement links TRBV15 to TRBJ1-2, with 8 bases aligning to TRBD1. There are 14 residues in the CDR3. V was clipped by 1 base and J by 5 bases; unmatched bases: 3. From germline, CDR1 is LNHNV and CDR2 YYDKDF (reference sequence).

The V gene is TRBV18, the J gene TRBJ1-5; D is undetermined. The CDR3 loop spans 14 amino acids. Trimming left V 2 bases short and J 5 bases short, with 10 bases between. The germline CDR1 and CDR2 sequences are KGHSH and LQKENI. CDR3 DNA: TGTGCCAGCTCACCATCTCGGCAGGATCAGCCCCAGCATTTT. The encoded protein is CASSPSRQDQPQHF.

The chain recombines TRBV5-1 with TRBJ2-2; TRBD2 matches 7 bases. In germline, CDR1 is SGHRS, CDR2 YFSETQ. V shed 0 bases and J 0 bases; nucleotides not matched to a gene: 2. The CDR3 sequence is 16 residues long. The CDR3 DNA follows: TGCGCCAGCAGCTTGGGACTAGCACCGAACACCGGGGAGCTGTTTTTT. This codes for CASSLGLAPNTGELFF.

In this sample, this clone turned up a few times. This chain links TRBV18 with TRBJ1-2; the D gene is possibly TRBD1 (5 bases). The CDR3 spans 13 residues. In germline, CDR1 is KGHSH, CDR2 LQKENI. V lost 8 bases and J 8 bases, leaving 18 bases between the germline ends. CDR3 sequence: CASLPRIREGYTF. CDR3 DNA: TGTGCCAGCCTACCGCGGATCAGGGAAGGCTACACCTTC.

This clone was seen a few times. The chain joins TRBV5-6 to TRBJ1-6, with D uncertain. In germline, CDR1 is SGHDT, CDR2 YYEEEE. The CDR3 contains 12 residues. The germline V and J ends were trimmed by 0 bases and 10 bases, with 5 bases remaining between them. The CDR3 DNA reads as TGTGCCAGCAGCTTGGCCCTATCACCCCTCCACTTT. Amino acid sequence: CASSLALSPLHF.

This clone occurred once. J is TRBJ1-1 and V is TRBV30, with D unclear. This CDR3 comprises 11 residues. The germline V gene encodes CDR1 GTSNPN and CDR2 SVGIG (reference sequence). V shed 4 bases and J shed 1 base, with 4 bases lying between them. In DNA, the CDR3 is TGTGCCTGGAAGAGGAACACTGAAGCTTTCTTT. It is translated as CAWKRNTEAFF.

The chain joins TRBV5-6 to TRBJ1-1, with D maybe TRBD1 (5 bases). This CDR3 is built from 13 residues. Between the trimmed V and J ends, which lost 4 bases and 5 bases, there was a span of 12 bases. Germline V gene sequence: CDR1 SGHDT, CDR2 YYEEEE. DNA of the CDR3: TGTGCCAGCAGCCATCCAGGGCGAACTGAAGCTTTCTTT. Its protein product is CASSHPGRTEAFF.

The chain employs TRBV30 and TRBJ1-3, with D perhaps matching TRBD1 (5 bases). The CDR3 length is 15 residues. With 4 bases removed from V and 0 bases from J, the gap between germline ends came to 13 bases. CDR1 GTSNPN and CDR2 SVGIG come from the germline V gene (reference sequence). The CDR3: CAWTPGLRSGNTIYF. As DNA, the CDR3 is TGTGCCTGGACCCCGGGACTCCGCTCTGGAAACACCATATATTTT.

This clone was recorded a few times. The genes are TRBV2 and TRBJ1-3; 7 nucleotides line up with TRBD1. J was trimmed by 4 bases and V by 0 bases; bases with no gene match: 6. The CDR3 length is 16 residues. Germline CDR1 and CDR2: SNHLY and FYNNEI. The CDR3: CASSEAHRGGGNTIYF. CDR3 DNA: TGTGCCAGCAGTGAAGCCCACAGGGGAGGCGGAAACACCATATATTTT.

The V and J genes are TRBV19 and TRBJ1-2; D is unresolved. The V gene lost 4 bases and the J gene lost 4 bases, with 16 bases spanning the gap. The CDR3 has 15 residues. Germline CDR1 and CDR2: LNHDA and SQIVND (reference sequence). The CDR3 is CASSTRLSLGYGYTF. The DNA of the CDR3 is TGTGCCAGTAGTACTAGACTGTCGCTTGGCTATGGCTACACCTTC.

J is TRBJ1-1 and V is TRBV18; no clear D gene. The ends were cut back, 3 bases at V and 0 bases at J, with 8 bases in the middle. Germline V CDR1 and CDR2: KGHSH, LQKENI. The CDR3 runs to 14 residues. The CDR3 nucleotides read TGTGCCAGCTCACCGAAACGGGTGAACACTGAAGCTTTCTTT. Translated: CASSPKRVNTEAFF.

V gene TRBV5-1 combines with J gene TRBJ2-1, with a tentative D call TRBD2 (6 bases). CDR1 SGHRS and CDR2 YFSETQ come from the germline V gene. This CDR3 is built from 16 residues. Trimming left V 1 base short and J 6 bases short, with 17 bases between. CDR3 sequence: CASSLPTGEVSNEQFF. CDR3 DNA: TGCGCCAGCAGCTTGCCTACGGGAGAGGTTAGCAATGAGCAGTTCTTC.

This clone is classed as medium-sized. J is TRBJ2-6 and V is TRBV6-4; TRBD1 is a possible D gene (6 bases). V lost 3 bases to trimming and J lost 0 bases, with 6 bases between them. The CDR3 spans 15 residues. Looked up from germline, CDR1 is MRHNA and CDR2 is SNTAGT. The CDR3 region has the DNA TGTGCCAGCAGTGAGGACAGCTCTGGGGCCAACGTCCTGACTTTC. It is translated as CASSEDSSGANVLTF.

Points on this clone: One end of the junction varies from germline; a read error may be responsible. The gene calls are TRBV6-1 and TRBJ1-5, with TRBD1 matching over 9 bases. Germline V gene lookup returns CDR1 MNHNS and CDR2 SASEGT. The CDR3 runs to 14 residues. CDR3: CAISGTGLNQPQHF. CDR3 sequence (DNA): TGTGCCATCAGTGGGACAGGGCTCAATCAGCCCCAGCATTTT.

The chain recombines TRBV4-2 with TRBJ2-1; D ambiguous. The CDR3 is 16 residues long. V lost 0 bases, J lost 0 bases, and 9 bases lay in between. Germline V CDR1 and CDR2: LGHNA, YNFKEQ. The DNA for the CDR3 is TGTGCCAGCAGCCAAGATTATCTCAGCTCCTACAATGAGCAGTTCTTC. As protein: CASSQDYLSSYNEQFF.